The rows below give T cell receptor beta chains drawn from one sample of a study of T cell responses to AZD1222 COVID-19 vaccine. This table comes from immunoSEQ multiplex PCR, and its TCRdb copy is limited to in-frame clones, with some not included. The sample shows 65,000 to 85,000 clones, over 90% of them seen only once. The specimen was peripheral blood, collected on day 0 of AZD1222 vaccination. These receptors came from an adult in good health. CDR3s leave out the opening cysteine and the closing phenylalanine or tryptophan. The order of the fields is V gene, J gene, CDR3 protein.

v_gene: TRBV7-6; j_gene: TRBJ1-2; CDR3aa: ASSLLAGSDRDRGYT
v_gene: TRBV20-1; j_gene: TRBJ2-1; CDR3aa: SARPGHEQF
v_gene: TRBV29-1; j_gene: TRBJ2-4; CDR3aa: SVRTKIMAKNIQY
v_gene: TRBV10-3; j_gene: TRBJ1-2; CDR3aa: AITGQEANYGYT
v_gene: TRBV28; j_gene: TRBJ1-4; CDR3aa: ASSARGPNEKLF
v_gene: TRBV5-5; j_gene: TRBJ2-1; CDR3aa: ASGAIAGQGYNEQF
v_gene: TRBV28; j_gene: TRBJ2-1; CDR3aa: ASQPAHTGYNEQF
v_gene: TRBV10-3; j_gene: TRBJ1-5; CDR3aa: ATWMGSNQPQH
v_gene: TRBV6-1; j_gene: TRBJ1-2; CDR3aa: ASSEDPGGYGYT
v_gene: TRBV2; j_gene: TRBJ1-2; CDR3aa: ASTGGAYGYT
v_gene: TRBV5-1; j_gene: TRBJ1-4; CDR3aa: ASGENLATNEKLF
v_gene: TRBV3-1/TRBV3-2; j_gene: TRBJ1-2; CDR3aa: ASSLGDNGYT
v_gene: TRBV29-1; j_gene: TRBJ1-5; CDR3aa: SVGGQGGSGNQPQH
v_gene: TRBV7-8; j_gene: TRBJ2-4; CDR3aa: ASSLEAPLGAKNIQY
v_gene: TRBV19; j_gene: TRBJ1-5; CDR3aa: ASSMSAGGNQPQH
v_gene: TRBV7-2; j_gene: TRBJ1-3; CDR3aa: ASSLHEVYRTIY
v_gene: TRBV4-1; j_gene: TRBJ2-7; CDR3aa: ASSQPGQSAYEQY
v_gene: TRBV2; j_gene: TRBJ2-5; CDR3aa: ASSDGGQGAETQY
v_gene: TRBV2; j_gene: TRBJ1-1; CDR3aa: ASSVDTATEAF
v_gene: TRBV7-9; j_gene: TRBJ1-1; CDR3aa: ASSAQMNTEAF
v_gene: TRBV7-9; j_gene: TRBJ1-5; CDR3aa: ASSQTGQGRSQPQH
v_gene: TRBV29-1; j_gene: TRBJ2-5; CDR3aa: SATSGGIETQY
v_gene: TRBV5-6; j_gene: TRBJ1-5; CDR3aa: ASSLDGAQSQPQH
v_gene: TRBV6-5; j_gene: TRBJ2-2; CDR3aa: ASIRSGSGELF
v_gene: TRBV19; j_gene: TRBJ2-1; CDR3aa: ASRKGEYNEQF
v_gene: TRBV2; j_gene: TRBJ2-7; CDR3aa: ASSSRTGGYEQY
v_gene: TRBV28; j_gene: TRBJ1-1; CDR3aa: ASSLLNTEAF
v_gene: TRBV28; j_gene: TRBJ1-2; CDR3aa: ASRGRSPLFVGYT
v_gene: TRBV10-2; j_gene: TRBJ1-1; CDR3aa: ASCRMNTEAF
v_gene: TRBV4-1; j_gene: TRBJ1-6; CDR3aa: ASSQAQGGSSYNSPLY
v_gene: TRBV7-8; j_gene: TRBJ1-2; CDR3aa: ASSLSSNTLANYGYT
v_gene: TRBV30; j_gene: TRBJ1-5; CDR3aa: AWSADSSNQPQH
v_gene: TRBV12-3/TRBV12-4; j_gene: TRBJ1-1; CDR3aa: ASSLKQWTEAF
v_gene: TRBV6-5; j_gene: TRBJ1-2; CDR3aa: ASSTGNYGYT
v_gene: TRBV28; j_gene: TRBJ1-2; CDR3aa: ATTGTGNYGYT
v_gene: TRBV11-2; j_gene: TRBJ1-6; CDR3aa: ASSLVGGMYNSPLH
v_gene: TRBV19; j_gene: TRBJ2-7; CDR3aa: ASSIGPGSEQY
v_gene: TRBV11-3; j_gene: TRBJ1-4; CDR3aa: ASSRGLGEKLF
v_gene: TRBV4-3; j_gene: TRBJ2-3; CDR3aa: ASSQDRGLTDTQY
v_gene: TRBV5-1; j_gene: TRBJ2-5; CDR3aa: ASSQVATPQETQY
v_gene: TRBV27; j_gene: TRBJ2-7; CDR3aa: ASSFGTPSSYEQY